A single sample is the source of the 22 T cell receptor beta chains below, sequenced in a study of cytomegalovirus exposure and HLA in healthy donors. 60 Vbeta and 13 Jbeta primers were used in PCR. Here immunoSEQ multiplex PCR was the method, and the copy in TCRdb shows in-frame clones only, minus some. This repertoire shows around 110,000 clones, roughly 79% found once; its top ten account for roughly 1.6%. The specimen sequenced was PBMCs. Source of these receptors: a woman aged 18-30 years in good health and CMV-seronegative.

Only a few counts were recorded for this clone. The V gene is TRBV27, the J gene TRBJ1-1; D is possibly TRBD1 (5 bases). This CDR3 comprises 15 residues. Trimming took 3 bases from V and 1 from J, leaving 12 bases between them. Germline assignment: CDR1 MNHEY and CDR2 SMNVEV (reference sequence). The CDR3 here is CASSFIVGENTEAFF. The CDR3 DNA follows: TGTGCCAGCAGTTTTATTGTAGGGGAGAACACTGAAGCTTTCTTT.

This clone is a singleton in its sample. V usage is TRBV9 and J usage is TRBJ2-3; D is unresolved. Germline V lookup: CDR1 SGDLS, CDR2 YYNGEE. V dropped 4 bases and J dropped 4 bases, with 7 bases sitting between them. The CDR3 covers 12 residues. The CDR3 region is CASSLSADTQYF. The CDR3 bases are TGTGCCAGCAGCCTTTCCGCAGATACGCAGTATTTT. The full variable domain, in which reference TRBV9 and TRBJ2-3 provide the parts outside the CDR3, is DSGVTQTPKHLITATGQRVTLRCSPRSGDLSVYWYQQSLDQGLQFLIQYYNGEERAKGNILERFSAQQFPDLHSELNLSSLELGDSALYFCASSLSADTQYFGPGTRLTVL.

The J gene is TRBJ2-2, the V gene TRBV27; TRBD1 matches 11 bases. This CDR3 has 16 residues. V lost 4 bases to trimming and J lost 3 bases; unmatched junction nucleotides: 4. In germline, CDR1 is MNHEY, CDR2 SMNVEV (reference sequence). CDR3 in DNA: TGTGCCAGCAGTTGGACAGGGGGCGATTACACCGGGGAGCTGTTTTTT. Protein: CASSWTGGDYTGELFF.

This clone was detected only a few times. V usage is TRBV27 and J usage is TRBJ1-1, with 7 positions matching TRBD1. CDR3 size: 16 residues. V was pared by 5 bases and J by 5 bases, with 14 bases of the junction left unmatched. CDR1 and CDR2 from the germline V gene are MNHEY and SMNVEV (reference sequence). CDR3 loop: CASSPLTGLVGTEAFF. In DNA, the CDR3 is TGTGCCAGCAGTCCATTGACAGGGCTTGTTGGGACTGAAGCTTTCTTT.

The CDR3 DNA is TGTGCCAGCAGCGGGGGCAGGGAGGGAGTGACCCAGTACTTC. Translated: CASSGGREGVTQYF. The V gene is TRBV9, the J gene TRBJ2-5, with 7 bases lining up with TRBD2. J was trimmed by 7 bases and V by 3 bases; bases with no gene match: 9. The CDR3 runs 14 residues. Germline-derived CDR1 and CDR2 are SGDLS and YYNGEE.

This clone showed up just once. The J gene is TRBJ2-7, the V gene TRBV4-1; maybe TRBD2 (5 bases). Germline values: CDR1 MGHRA, CDR2 YSYEKL. V was shortened by 3 bases and J by 2 bases, with 11 bases between the two germline ends. The CDR3 is 14 amino acids. Here the CDR3 reads CASSHHQEAYEQYF. CDR3 in DNA: TGCGCCAGCAGCCACCATCAGGAGGCCTACGAGCAGTACTTC.

The rearrangement links TRBV7-2 to TRBJ1-1; D is undetermined. Germline V gene data show CDR1 as SGHTA and CDR2 as FQGNSA. V lost 2 bases and J lost 3, with 10 bases in between. The CDR3 runs 14 residues. The CDR3 protein is CASSLIPGDTEAFF. The CDR3 DNA follows: TGTGCCAGCAGCTTAATCCCCGGTGACACTGAAGCTTTCTTT.

The chain uses TRBV7-9 and TRBJ1-1, with TRBD1 identical over 7 bases. The germline V gene has CDR1 SEHNR and CDR2 FQNEAQ (reference sequence). The CDR3 loop spans 13 amino acids. V shed 5 bases and J 3 bases; nucleotides not matched to a gene: 3. The CDR3 DNA reads as TGTGCCAGCAGCGACCAGGGGGACACTGAAGCTTTCTTT. As protein: CASSDQGDTEAFF.

V gene TRBV9 combines with J gene TRBJ1-1, with 7 bases matching TRBD1. Germline V gene lookup returns CDR1 SGDLS and CDR2 YYNGEE. This CDR3 comprises 17 residues. Germline trimming cut 0 bases from V and 3 bases from J; bases unmatched to any gene: 11. In nucleotides, the CDR3 is TGTGCCAGCAGCGTAGGGGCGGTGGGAACAGGGGACACTGAAGCTTTCTTT. This sequence encodes CASSVGAVGTGDTEAFF.

The chain links TRBV5-1 to TRBJ2-5; 9 bases are a match to TRBD2. The CDR3 is made up of 16 amino acids. J lost 1 base, V lost 3 bases, and 7 bases had no gene match. Germline V gene data show CDR1 as SGHRS and CDR2 as YFSETQ. CDR3 in DNA: TGCGCCAGCAGCTATGGGGGCGGGGGGGCCCAAGAGACCCAGTACTTC. Translated: CASSYGGGGAQETQYF.

The genes are TRBV29-1 and TRBJ2-2; no reliable D call. The CDR3 is made up of 13 amino acids. Per the germline V gene, CDR1 is SQVTM and CDR2 is ANQGSEA. Between the trimmed V and J ends, which lost 7 bases and 2 bases, there was a span of 11 bases. The CDR3 is CSAVRENTGELFF. The DNA for the CDR3 is TGCAGCGCCGTCCGAGAAAACACCGGGGAGCTGTTTTTT.

The CDR3 reads CAWTPGRPGSEAFF. CDR3 nucleotides: TGTGCCTGGACTCCGGGTCGGCCGGGTAGTGAAGCTTTCTTT. The rearrangement joins TRBV30 to TRBJ1-1, with unresolved D. Germline CDR1 and CDR2: GTSNPN and SVGIG (reference sequence). V lost 4 bases and J lost 7, with 19 bases in between. This CDR3 is built from 14 residues.

This clone turned up a few times. The CDR3 DNA follows: TGCGCCAGCAGCTTGGCCAGGGATGGCTACACCTTC. It translates to CASSLARDGYTF. The chain has TRBV5-1 and TRBJ1-2; D is perhaps TRBD1 (5 bases). V dropped 0 bases and J dropped 6 bases, with 6 bases sitting between them. This CDR3 spans 12 amino acids. The germline gives CDR1 SGHRS, CDR2 YFSETQ.

The chain carries TRBV7-9 and TRBJ1-1; 10 nucleotides agree with TRBD1. The CDR3 is 16 amino acids. Per the germline V gene, CDR1 is SEHNR and CDR2 is FQNEAQ (reference sequence). With V trimmed by 3 bases and J by 4 bases, 8 bases remained unmatched. The CDR3, as DNA: TGTGCCAGCAGCTTCCGGGACAGGGGTATAGGCACTGAAGCTTTCTTT. Translating it yields CASSFRDRGIGTEAFF. Combining the CDR3 with reference TRBV7-9 and TRBJ1-1 gives the whole variable domain DTGVSQNPRHKITKRGQNVTFRCDPISEHNRLYWYRQTLGQGPEFLTYFQNEAQLEKSRLLSDRFSAERPKGSFSTLEIQRTEQGDSAMYLCASSFRDRGIGTEAFFGQGTRLTVV.

The chain has TRBV7-8 and TRBJ2-3, with D perhaps matching TRBD1 (6 bases). With 5 bases removed from V and 0 bases from J, the gap between germline ends came to 15 bases. CDR1 is SGHVS and CDR2 is FQNEAQ in the germline V gene. CDR3 length: 16 residues. The CDR3 is CASSQGWGSSTDTQYF. In DNA, the CDR3 is TGTGCCAGCAGCCAGGGGTGGGGGTCTAGCACAGATACGCAGTATTTT.

The chain uses TRBV5-1 and TRBJ1-2, with a weak D call TRBD1 (5 bases). This CDR3 is 14 amino acids long. Germline V gives CDR1 SGHRS, CDR2 YFSETQ. The V and J ends lost 0 bases and 7 bases respectively, with 13 bases between them. CDR3 sequence reads: CASSLVSQDGGYTF. For the CDR3, the DNA is TGCGCCAGCAGCTTGGTTTCACAGGACGGTGGCTACACCTTC.

As concerns this clone: This CDR3 fails to terminate in the conserved phenylalanine or tryptophan, so it likely reflects a read error. J is TRBJ1-2 and V is TRBV30, with D tentatively TRBD1 (6 bases). V was shortened by 0 bases and J by 7 bases, with 21 bases between the two germline ends. The germline V gene encodes CDR1 GTSNPN and CDR2 SVGIG (reference sequence). The length of the CDR3 is 16 residues. CDR3 sequence reads: CAWSVMGKTGRAGYTV. In DNA, the CDR3 is TGTGCCTGGAGTGTTATGGGTAAAACAGGGCGGGCTGGCTACACCGTC.

This clone was observed a few times. The chain couples TRBV4-1 to TRBJ2-7, with 8 bases fitting TRBD1. Germline V gene sequence: CDR1 MGHRA, CDR2 YSYEKL. The CDR3 has 18 amino acids. The CDR3 is CASSQGARQGPDLYEQYV. In nucleotides, the CDR3 is TGCGCCAGCAGCCAAGGGGCCCGACAGGGGCCCGACCTCTACGAGCAGTATGTC.

V usage is TRBV29-1 and J usage is TRBJ1-2; D is perhaps TRBD1 (6 bases). Per germline, CDR1 SQVTM and CDR2 ANQGSEA. The V gene lost 3 bases and the J gene lost 1 base, with 12 bases spanning the gap. This CDR3 has 14 amino acids. CDR3 in DNA: TGCAGCGTTGACACCGGGACACTTAACTATGGCTACACCTTC. Translation gives CSVDTGTLNYGYTF.

V and J are TRBV28 and TRBJ2-7; D ambiguous. The length of the CDR3 is 14 residues. Trimming left V 6 bases short and J 0 bases short, with 12 bases between. The germline gives CDR1 MDHEN, CDR2 SYDVKM. CDR3 residues: CASRGSHSSYEQYF. CDR3 nucleotides: TGTGCCAGCAGGGGCAGCCACAGCTCCTACGAGCAGTACTTC.

The chain couples TRBV7-2 to TRBJ2-1; 7 bases line up with TRBD2. Germline V gives CDR1 SGHTA, CDR2 FQGNSA. The CDR3 runs 17 residues. Germline trimming cut 3 bases from V and 3 bases from J; bases unmatched to any gene: 11. This CDR3 is CASSFWVNAGDYNEQFF. The CDR3 DNA follows: TGTGCCAGCAGCTTTTGGGTCAACGCGGGAGACTACAATGAGCAGTTCTTC.

Only one count was recorded for this clone. The chain recombines TRBV7-9 with TRBJ1-1, with D possibly being TRBD1 (5 bases). CDR3 length: 13 amino acids. Germline CDR1 SEHNR, CDR2 FQNEAQ (reference sequence). V lost 3 bases and J 6 bases, leaving 11 bases between the germline ends. CDR3 region: CASSFGGRAEAFF. Written as DNA, the CDR3 is TGTGCCAGCAGCTTCGGGGGGAGGGCTGAAGCTTTCTTT.